This T cell receptor (beta chain) comes out of a study of blood T cell repertoires in COVID-19. Repertoires were generated with immunoSEQ multiplex PCR, while TCRdb's copy carries only in-frame clones and drops some. This table has about 88,000 clones, 90% appearing once. The CDR3 contains 13 residues. Trimming left V 4 bases short and J 3 bases short, with 12 bases between. Germline V gene sequence: CDR1 SQVTM, CDR2 ANQGSEA. This clone was picked up one time. The specimen was peripheral blood. This receptor was taken from a man in his 60s with acute or convalescent COVID-19. The chain links TRBV29-1 to TRBJ1-1, with D possibly being TRBD1 (6 bases). CDR3 sequence (DNA): TGCAGCGTTGTTAAGGGGGGGGACACTGAAGCTTTCTTT. Translating it yields CSVVKGGDTEAFF.